These 23 T cell receptor beta chains came from one sample sequenced in a study of T-cell memory formation after mild COVID-19. TCRdb independently ran MiXCR on the 5' RACE reads; one entry per CDR3 protein. The data contain 55,000 to 65,000 distinct CDR3 sequences, more than 8% of them singletons. The sequencing input was PBMCs or a T cell subset sorted from them (not recorded which). The source of these receptors is a man in his late teens or twenties who had mild COVID-19 (a few samples of this study predate the infection). Cell type and time point are not known.

The V call is TRBV4-1, the J call TRBJ1-4; 7 bases line up with TRBD1. J gave up 6 bases and V 0 bases, and 4 bases lay outside the gene matches. The germline gives CDR1 MGHRA, CDR2 YSYEKL. This CDR3 spans 15 amino acids. The DNA of the CDR3 is TGCGCCAGCAGCCAAGATAGACAGGGATATGAAAAACTGTTTTTT. Its translation is CASSQDRQGYEKLFF.

This clonotype was counted between two and nine times. The V and J genes are TRBV7-9 and TRBJ2-1; D not resolved. The V end lost 4 bases, the J end lost 6 bases, and 10 bases lay between the germline ends. There are 13 residues in the CDR3. CDR1 is SEHNR, CDR2 FQNEAQ, per germline (reference sequence). The CDR3 nucleotides are TGTGCCAGCAGCTCCGGTTCAGGCAATGAGCAGTTCTTC. Its protein product is CASSSGSGNEQFF.

The chain uses TRBV20-1 and TRBJ2-7; TRBD1 or TRBD2 may be the D gene (6 bases each). The CDR3 spans 14 residues. Trimming stripped 6 bases from V and 1 base from J, with 16 bases between. The germline V gene has CDR1 DFQATT and CDR2 SNEGSKA (reference sequence). CDR3 amino acids: CSAQAGAGSYEQYF. The CDR3 DNA reads as TGCAGTGCCCAAGCAGGGGCGGGGTCCTACGAGCAGTACTTC.

V usage is TRBV20-1 and J usage is TRBJ2-3; D is unresolved. CDR1 and CDR2 from the germline V gene are DFQATT and SNEGSKA (reference sequence). The germline V and J ends were trimmed by 6 bases and 0 bases, with 10 bases remaining between them. The CDR3 has 13 residues. The DNA for the CDR3 is TGCAGTGCCCCCACGGTGAGCACAGATACGCAGTATTTT. It translates to CSAPTVSTDTQYF.

V gene TRBV7-2 combines with J gene TRBJ2-3, with D possibly TRBD2 on 6 matching bases. The CDR3 runs to 16 residues. Germline CDR1 is SGHTA and CDR2 is FQGNSA. The V and J ends lost 5 bases and 3 bases respectively, with 18 bases between them. The CDR3 protein is CASSPRGPGGTDTQYF. For the CDR3, the DNA is TGTGCCAGCAGCCCGCGGGGTCCCGGGGGTACAGATACGCAGTATTTT.

V usage is TRBV2 and J usage is TRBJ2-1, with a tentative D call TRBD1 (5 bases). The germline CDR1 and CDR2 sequences are SNHLY and FYNNEI. Trimming left V 6 bases short and J 5 bases short, with 20 bases between. The CDR3 is 16 residues long. CDR3 region: CASRSFVRAGNNEQFF. CDR3 nucleotides: TGTGCCAGCAGGTCCTTTGTCAGGGCAGGGAACAATGAGCAGTTCTTC.

In its sample, this clonotype was seen a few times. The V call is TRBV5-1, the J call TRBJ1-2, with D perhaps TRBD1 (6 bases). The CDR3 runs to 14 residues. Deletions cut 4 bases from V and 4 bases from J, with 14 bases between. Germline assignment: CDR1 SGHRS and CDR2 YFSETQ. CDR3 nucleotide sequence: TGCGCCAGCAGCCAGGTTGGACAGTCCTATGGCTACACCTTC. Protein: CASSQVGQSYGYTF.

Of note for this clonotype: The junction does not match germline at one end; this may be a read error. The rearrangement uses TRBV12-3 or TRBV12-4 and TRBJ1-1; D may be TRBD1 (5 bases). CDR3 length equals 11 residues. Here the CDR3 DNA reads TGTGCCAGCAGCCGAGCCAGGGAGCCCGCCTTT. This encodes CASSRAREPAF.

The table lists this clonotype with a few counts. The chain joins TRBV20-1 to TRBJ2-5; TRBD2 agrees at 7 bases. The germline CDR1 and CDR2 sequences are DFQATT and SNEGSKA (reference sequence). The length of the CDR3 is 13 residues. After removal of 2 bases from V and 4 bases from J, the junction contained 4 bases not matched to a gene. The CDR3 here is CSARRLARETQYF. For the CDR3, the DNA is TGCAGTGCTAGAAGACTAGCCCGAGAGACCCAGTACTTC.

This clonotype was seen a handful of times. This chain links TRBV6-5 with TRBJ2-5; D tentatively fits TRBD1 or TRBD2 (5 bases each). V gave up 0 bases and J gave up 5 bases, with 16 bases separating them. Germline loops: CDR1 MNHEY, CDR2 SVGAGI. This CDR3 comprises 16 residues. DNA for the CDR3: TGTGCCAGCAGTTACTCTGGGACGGCAGTAAGCGAGACCCAGTACTTC. Encoded protein: CASSYSGTAVSETQYF.

V is TRBV7-2 and J is TRBJ2-7; either TRBD1 or TRBD2 may supply D (5 bases each). V gave up 4 bases and J gave up 6 bases, with 10 bases separating them. CDR1 SGHTA and CDR2 FQGNSA come from the germline V gene. This CDR3 comprises 12 residues. The CDR3 DNA is TGTGCCAGCAGCTGGGACGTGGGCGAGCAGTACTTC. Encoded protein: CASSWDVGEQYF.

This clonotype was counted at least ten times. This rearrangement joins TRBV7-2 to TRBJ2-1; TRBD1 matches at 8 bases. The CDR3 runs 16 residues. Germline CDR1 is SGHTA and CDR2 is FQGNSA. The J segment lost 7 bases and the V segment lost 0 bases, leaving 8 bases of the junction unmatched. The CDR3 DNA follows: TGTGCCAGCAGCTTAGCCGCTAGGACAGGGTATAATGAGCAGTTCTTC. This sequence encodes CASSLAARTGYNEQFF.

This clonotype has just a few counts. The genes are TRBV5-1 and TRBJ2-2; TRBD2 might be the D (6 bases). V was pared by 3 bases and J by 6 bases, with 15 bases between. CDR1 SGHRS and CDR2 YFSETQ come from the germline V gene. The CDR3 is made up of 15 amino acids. The CDR3 bases are TGCGCCAGCAGCTCAGTCGGCTCGGGGGCCGGGGAGCTGTTTTTT. Encoded protein: CASSSVGSGAGELFF.

V usage is TRBV20-1 and J usage is TRBJ2-7, with TRBD2 identical over 13 bases. V was clipped by 7 bases and J by 3 bases; unmatched bases: 6. Germline-derived CDR1 and CDR2 are DFQATT and SNEGSKA (reference sequence). CDR3 length equals 14 residues. In DNA, the CDR3 is TGCAGTGTCGCCGGGACTAGCGGGGTCTACGAGCAGTACTTC. Translating it yields CSVAGTSGVYEQYF.

The rearrangement uses TRBV14 and TRBJ2-2; D unresolved. The germline V gene has CDR1 SGHDN and CDR2 FVKESK. CDR3 size: 13 residues. Trimming left V 4 bases short and J 3 bases short, with 6 bases between. As DNA, the CDR3 is TGTGCCAGCAGCCCCCAGGACACCGGGGAGCTGTTTTTT. Amino acid sequence: CASSPQDTGELFF.

The chain recombines TRBV2 with TRBJ1-4, with TRBD1 as a possible D gene (6 bases). The CDR3 has 12 amino acids. V shed 4 bases and J shed 6 bases, with 6 bases lying between them. The germline gives CDR1 SNHLY, CDR2 FYNNEI. Written as DNA, the CDR3 is TGTGCCAGCAGTGGGACAGATGAAAAACTGTTTTTT. This translates into CASSGTDEKLFF.

This clonotype was observed a handful of times. The chain links TRBV7-2 to TRBJ2-1; the D call may be TRBD1 or TRBD2 (5 bases each). This CDR3 is built from 13 residues. Trimming pared 10 bases from V and 7 bases from J, leaving 17 bases between. Looked up from germline, CDR1 is SGHTA and CDR2 is FQGNSA. The CDR3 reads CATGPSWGNEQFF. In DNA form, the CDR3 reads TGTGCCACCGGACCGTCCTGGGGGAATGAGCAGTTCTTC.

This clonotype has at least ten counts. V gene TRBV7-2 combines with J gene TRBJ2-7, with D perhaps TRBD1 or TRBD2 (5 bases each). CDR1 is SGHTA and CDR2 is FQGNSA in the germline V gene. This CDR3 contains 13 residues. V was cut by 5 bases and J by 4 bases, with 12 bases left in between. The CDR3 reads CASSMGPRYEQYF. The DNA of the CDR3 is TGTGCCAGCAGCATGGGACCTCGATACGAGCAGTACTTC.

This clonotype came up a few times. This chain uses TRBV12-3 or TRBV12-4 with TRBJ2-7, with D possibly being TRBD1 (5 bases). The CDR3 sequence is 14 residues long. Trimming pared 4 bases from V and 7 bases from J, leaving 17 bases between. In DNA, the CDR3 is TGTGCCAGCAGTTCTTGGCAGGGCTTGGAGGAGCAGTACTTC. This sequence encodes CASSSWQGLEEQYF.

This clonotype was counted a few times. The chain links TRBV7-2 to TRBJ2-5; 7 nucleotides agree with TRBD2. The V segment lost 5 bases and the J segment 4 bases; nucleotides outside the gene matches: 13. CDR1 is SGHTA, CDR2 FQGNSA, per germline. The CDR3 is 16 amino acids. The CDR3 nucleotides are TGTGCCAGCAGCCCTACCCCGGCGGGGGTGGGAGAGACCCAGTACTTC. Translation: CASSPTPAGVGETQYF.

V usage is TRBV5-1 and J usage is TRBJ2-2; TRBD1 might be the D (6 bases). From germline, CDR1 is SGHRS and CDR2 YFSETQ. V lost 4 bases and J lost 6, with 13 bases in between. This CDR3 spans 14 amino acids. This CDR3 is CASSPRQGSGELFF. CDR3 bases: TGCGCCAGCAGCCCTAGGCAGGGGTCCGGGGAGCTGTTTTTT.

This clonotype was counted between two and nine times. The chain combines TRBV10-3 with TRBJ2-7; 11 bases are shared with TRBD2. V was pared by 5 bases and J by 6 bases, with 9 bases of the junction left unmatched. This CDR3 has 15 residues. The germline V gene has CDR1 ENHRY and CDR2 SYGVKD. CDR3 nucleotide sequence: TGTGCCATCAGTAGTAGCGGGGGGGCACGGGTCGAGCAGTACTTC. This gives the protein CAISSSGGARVEQYF.

This clonotype appeared a single time. This clone may be a read error of a much larger clone one base away. The chain recombines TRBV5-1 with TRBJ2-5; tentative D call: TRBD1 (7 bases). This CDR3 region has 15 residues. The germline V gene encodes CDR1 SGHRS and CDR2 YFSETQ. The V and J ends lost 4 bases and 3 bases respectively, with 16 bases between them. The CDR3 DNA is TGCGCCAGCAGCCGCGGGACAGAGCTTAAAGAGACCCAGTACTTC. It translates to CASSRGTELKETQYF.